This TCR beta chain was recovered during a study of T cell changes during pregnancy in multiple sclerosis. Clones were sequenced by immunoSEQ multiplex PCR, and TCRdb holds only the in-frame ones, with some missing. The table lists 85,000 to 100,000 clones, approximately 94% of them singletons. The CDR3 length is 17 residues. The germline CDR1 and CDR2 sequences are SGHRS and YFSETQ. With V trimmed by 4 bases and J by 3 bases, 8 bases remained unmatched. V usage is TRBV5-1 and J usage is TRBJ2-1; TRBD2 aligns across 12 bases. The receptor was derived from a female donor with multiple sclerosis, enrolled in a pregnancy study. The source was peripheral blood, collected after pregnancy. The CDR3 spells CASSPTSGSDIYNEQFF. In nucleotides, the CDR3 is TGCGCCAGCAGCCCGACTAGCGGGAGCGATATCTACAATGAGCAGTTCTTC.